These 19 T cell receptor beta chains were sequenced from one sample in a study of shared clonotypes between healthy human individuals. Some clones are missing from TCRdb's copy, which holds only in-frame ones; the method was immunoSEQ multiplex PCR. The data contain about 2.3 million clones, approximately 95% of them singletons. The source material was naive CD4+ T cells from PBMCs. Subset meaning: CD45RA+ positively selected. These receptors all come from a man younger than 30 in good health. Some clones in this sample may be carry-over from other donors' samples.

The chain employs TRBV9 and TRBJ2-1, with 10 bases matching TRBD2. With V trimmed by 4 bases and J by 10 bases, 17 bases remained unmatched. CDR1 is SGDLS, CDR2 YYNGEE, per germline. The CDR3 loop spans 17 amino acids. In DNA form, the CDR3 reads TGTGCCAGCAGCACCCACGCACTAGCGGGGCGAGGGGGGGAGCAGTTCTTC. Encoded protein: CASSTHALAGRGGEQFF.

V is TRBV11-2 and J is TRBJ2-7; D is ambiguous. The CDR3 runs to 14 residues. Germline V gives CDR1 SGHAT, CDR2 FQNNGV. Between the trimmed V and J ends, which lost 1 base and 0 bases, there was a span of 7 bases. The DNA of the CDR3 is TGTGCCAGCAGCTTAGTTCGGAGCTCCTACGAGCAGTACTTC. Protein: CASSLVRSSYEQYF.

The chain employs TRBV27 and TRBJ2-7; 11 positions agree with TRBD2. Trimming at V came to 7 bases and at J to 2 bases, leaving 13 bases not matched to a gene. The CDR3 covers 17 residues. CDR1 and CDR2 (germline): MNHEY, SMNVEV (reference sequence). CDR3 nucleotides: TGTGCCAGCAAGGGTACTAGCGGGAGACCCGGCACCTACGAGCAGTACTTC. Translated: CASKGTSGRPGTYEQYF.

The chain is built from TRBV4-1 and TRBJ2-4; the D call may be TRBD1 or TRBD2 (6 bases each). The V and J ends lost 4 bases and 1 base respectively, with 17 bases between them. CDR1 is MGHRA and CDR2 is YSYEKL in the germline V gene. The CDR3 has 17 amino acids. The CDR3 region has the DNA TGCGCCAGCAGCCCAACTCGGGGGCTTTGGGCCAAAAACATTCAGTACTTC. This sequence encodes CASSPTRGLWAKNIQYF.

This clone was observed a single time. Here the CDR3 DNA reads TGCGCCAGCAGCCAAATAGGACTAGCGGGAGAGGAGCAGTACTTC. Translated: CASSQIGLAGEEQYF. The chain employs TRBV4-1 and TRBJ2-7; 13 nucleotides match TRBD2. The CDR3 is 15 residues long. V shed 2 bases and J 7 bases; nucleotides not matched to a gene: 5. Per germline, CDR1 MGHRA and CDR2 YSYEKL.

This rearrangement joins TRBV10-1 to TRBJ2-1; 7 positions agree with TRBD2. V shed 3 bases and J 0 bases; nucleotides not matched to a gene: 5. Germline CDR1 and CDR2: WNHNN and SYGVQD (reference sequence). The CDR3 is made up of 16 amino acids. The CDR3 DNA sequence: TGCGCCAGCAGTGATCGCGGGAGAGGCTCCTACAATGAGCAGTTCTTC. Encoded protein: CASSDRGRGSYNEQFF.

This chain uses TRBV6-1 with TRBJ1-4; weak D call: TRBD1 (5 bases). Germline loops: CDR1 MNHNS, CDR2 SASEGT. The CDR3 sequence is 15 residues long. The V and J ends lost 4 bases and 7 bases respectively, with 16 bases between them. The CDR3 sequence is CASSGWGSRSEKLFF. The CDR3 coding sequence is TGTGCCAGCAGTGGGTGGGGGAGCAGAAGTGAAAAACTGTTTTTT.

This clone has just one count. The V gene is TRBV6-1, the J gene TRBJ1-2, with 8 bases identical to TRBD1. Germline-derived CDR1 and CDR2 are MNHNS and SASEGT. V shed 1 base and J 5 bases; nucleotides not matched to a gene: 6. The CDR3 loop spans 15 amino acids. The CDR3 nucleotides are TGTGCCAGCAGTGAAGGACAGGGGCGGCGGTATGGCTACACCTTC. It translates to CASSEGQGRRYGYTF.

This clone showed up just once. The chain is built from TRBV18 and TRBJ1-4, with a weak D call TRBD1 (6 bases). V was clipped by 0 bases and J by 3 bases, with 8 bases between them. The germline CDR1 and CDR2 sequences are KGHSH and LQKENI. There are 15 residues in the CDR3. The CDR3 bases are TGTGCCAGCTCACCACCGGGGGCGGCTAATGAAAAACTGTTTTTT. Amino acid sequence: CASSPPGAANEKLFF.

The chain employs TRBV28 and TRBJ2-5, with 7 nucleotides matching TRBD1. CDR1 and CDR2 (germline): MDHEN, SYDVKM. The CDR3 is made up of 14 amino acids. Germline trimming cut 3 bases from V and 0 bases from J; bases unmatched to any gene: 1. Written as DNA, the CDR3 is TGTGCCAGCAGTTTGAGGGGGCACCAAGAGACCCAGTACTTC. Translating gives CASSLRGHQETQYF.

V and J are TRBV7-2 and TRBJ2-4; TRBD2 is a possible D gene (6 bases). The ends were cut back, 1 base at V and 6 bases at J, with 10 bases in the middle. Germline values: CDR1 SGHTA, CDR2 FQGNSA. CDR3 length: 14 amino acids. Here the CDR3 reads CASSLGGTLNIQYF. Written as DNA, the CDR3 is TGTGCCAGCAGCTTAGGTGGGACTTTAAACATTCAGTACTTC.

This clone was counted only a few times. The chain carries TRBV9 and TRBJ2-7; the match to TRBD1 covers 7 bases. CDR3 size: 14 residues. V lost 0 bases, J lost 3 bases, and 3 bases stayed unmatched. In germline, CDR1 is SGDLS, CDR2 YYNGEE. CDR3 bases: TGTGCCAGCAGCGTAGGACAGGGCGACTACGAGCAGTACTTC. It specifies CASSVGQGDYEQYF.

J is TRBJ2-2 and V is TRBV11-2, with D uncertain. This CDR3 comprises 15 residues. The ends were cut back, 0 bases at V and 4 bases at J, with 9 bases in the middle. CDR1 and CDR2 from the germline V gene are SGHAT and FQNNGV. The CDR3 sequence: CASSLDLTGTGELFF. DNA of the CDR3: TGTGCCAGCAGCTTAGATCTCACGGGCACCGGGGAGCTGTTTTTT.

This chain connects TRBV28 to TRBJ1-4; D is perhaps TRBD1 (5 bases). The V and J ends lost 5 bases and 2 bases respectively, with 12 bases between them. The germline V gene has CDR1 MDHEN and CDR2 SYDVKM. This CDR3 has 15 amino acids. CDR3: CASSVGGTTNEKLFF. The CDR3 DNA reads TGTGCCAGCAGTGTAGGTGGGACGACTAATGAAAAACTGTTTTTT.

Details on this clone: The identical CDR3 is also encoded by other nucleotide sequences in the sample. The chain is built from TRBV18 and TRBJ2-6, with D unresolved. The germline V gene has CDR1 KGHSH and CDR2 LQKENI. The CDR3 covers 14 residues. Trimming pared 6 bases from V and 0 bases from J, leaving 6 bases between. The CDR3: CASSQSSGANVLTF. DNA for the CDR3: TGTGCCAGCTCTCAGTCCTCTGGGGCCAACGTCCTGACTTTC.

The chain couples TRBV27 to TRBJ2-2; D not resolved. From germline, CDR1 is MNHEY and CDR2 SMNVEV (reference sequence). The CDR3 spans 14 residues. V was cut by 3 bases and J by 3 bases, with 8 bases left in between. The CDR3 DNA is TGTGCCAGCAGTTTTCGAAGCGACACCGGGGAGCTGTTTTTT. Amino acid sequence: CASSFRSDTGELFF.

The rearrangement links TRBV7-8 to TRBJ2-7; perhaps TRBD1 as D (6 bases). The CDR3 extends over 12 amino acids. Germline-derived CDR1 and CDR2 are SGHVS and FQNEAQ. The germline V and J ends were trimmed by 2 bases and 9 bases, with 11 bases remaining between them. The CDR3 DNA follows: TGTGCCAGCAGCTTACCAGGGGTGGGGCAGTACTTC. This codes for CASSLPGVGQYF.

This chain joins TRBV5-1 and TRBJ1-1, with 9 bases aligning to TRBD1. This CDR3 is 17 amino acids long. Germline CDR1 is SGHRS and CDR2 is YFSETQ. The J segment lost 4 bases and the V segment lost 0 bases, leaving 10 bases of the junction unmatched. The CDR3 spells CASSLVPQGAGGTEAFF. DNA for the CDR3: TGCGCCAGCAGCTTGGTACCACAGGGGGCAGGTGGCACTGAAGCTTTCTTT.

V is TRBV14 and J is TRBJ1-3; D remains unclear. V was clipped by 3 bases and J by 1 base, with 10 bases between them. Germline-derived CDR1 and CDR2 are SGHDN and FVKESK. There are 15 residues in the CDR3. The CDR3 reads CASSQYRASGNTIYF. The DNA of the CDR3 is TGTGCCAGCAGCCAGTATCGGGCTTCTGGAAACACCATATATTTT.